The rows below give T cell receptor beta chains drawn from one sample of a study of cytomegalovirus exposure and HLA in healthy donors. Measured with immunoSEQ multiplex PCR; TCRdb has only the in-frame clones, and not every one. The sample carries hundreds of thousands of clones, about 90% recorded once. The sequenced sample consisted of PBMCs. These receptor sequences come from a young woman in good health and CMV-seronegative. The CDR3 runs from the conserved cysteine through the conserved F or W.

v_call	j_call	cdr3_aa
TRBV10-2	TRBJ2-5	CASTSDDRGEKETQYF
TRBV29-1	TRBJ2-1	CSVASYVGDNEQFF
TRBV9	TRBJ2-3	CASSVGDYTQYF
TRBV4-1	TRBJ2-1	CASRTNYNEQFF
TRBV28	TRBJ2-7	CASSSSGPYEQYF
TRBV30	TRBJ2-3	CAWGGPRKVDTQYF
TRBV9	TRBJ2-1	CASSDTSGSYNEQFF
TRBV4-1	TRBJ1-2	CASSQDLGGGSKPLNYGYTF
TRBV29-1	TRBJ2-3	CSVTKGQAVLDTQYF
TRBV13	TRBJ2-3	CASQKGSTDTQYF
TRBV4-3	TRBJ2-2	CASSQLPAGAGVGELFF
TRBV7-2	TRBJ2-3	CASSYLGSSTDTQYF
TRBV4-1	TRBJ1-2	CASSHERGGRNGYTF
TRBV27	TRBJ1-1	CASSFTGVGDTEAFF
TRBV7-2	TRBJ2-5	CASSLEGIVQETQYF
TRBV27	TRBJ2-3	CASSPRLDLSTDTQYF
TRBV19	TRBJ1-2	CASSIGETSRDSYGYTF
TRBV7-3	TRBJ1-2	CASSIGGAYGYTF
TRBV11-2	TRBJ2-1	CASSPNQASGDNEQFF
TRBV29-1	TRBJ2-2	CSVVIAKNTGELFF
TRBV5-1	TRBJ2-3	CASIGERGDTQYF
TRBV7-9	TRBJ2-7	CASSFSGRADYEQYF
TRBV18	TRBJ1-5	CASSPNGVAQPQHF
TRBV7-2	TRBJ2-7	CASSLVLGSYEQYF
TRBV27	TRBJ2-1	CASALTGIHNEQFF
TRBV6-4	TRBJ1-2	CASSETVGGYGYTF
TRBV7-6	TRBJ2-5	CASSGRGGETQYF
TRBV5-1	TRBJ2-5	CASSLTMGLKETQYF
TRBV6-5	TRBJ2-5	CASSVTRARETQYF
TRBV7-9	TRBJ2-7	CASSWDYSYEQYF
TRBV9	TRBJ2-3	CASSRGTDTQYF
TRBV4-2	TRBJ2-3	CASSQARVDTQYF
TRBV7-3	TRBJ2-1	CASSFQGSNEQFF
TRBV11-3	TRBJ2-7	CASSAYRDCGPYEQYF
TRBV6-5	TRBJ2-7	CASGPGRRTGEQYF
TRBV28	TRBJ2-7	CASTFGTGRYEQYF
TRBV19	TRBJ2-7	CASSKEHRVGTYEQYF
TRBV6-1	TRBJ2-1	CASSDRQRTYSYNEQFF
TRBV27	TRBJ2-5	CASRQYTQETQYF
TRBV2	TRBJ1-5	CASGYSWDRGYNQPQHF
TRBV6-5	TRBJ2-7	CASSYESGLPYEQYF
TRBV7-9	TRBJ1-2	CASRPQEDGYTF
TRBV10-3	TRBJ2-5	CAISPRGLEETQYF